This T cell receptor beta chain originates from a study of CD8 T cells in Susac syndrome. Whole-study results and caveats: Total CD8+ repertoires held some 15 Susac-specific public clones, while CD8+ TEMRA repertoires held several. A relatively small number of individuals underwent TCR sequencing and HLA analysis.

The authors reverse transcribed roughly 0.5 to 1 ug RNA with random hexamers. TCRdb independently ran MiXCR on the immunoSEQ multiplex PCR reads; one entry per CDR3 protein. The top ten hold approximately 0.18% of the sample, which has some 130,000 distinct CDR3 sequences, about 95% seen once. In the case of this clonotype: Its antigen is not known.

Trimming shortened V by 5 bases and J by 1 base, and 14 bases separated the two germline ends. There are 15 residues in the CDR3. The germline gives CDR1 MDHEN, CDR2 SYDVKM. The authors carried out high-throughput sequencing of TCR beta. They applied it to CD8+ and CD4+ T cells obtained from blood. The rearrangement links TRBV28 to TRBJ1-1; D call uncertain. The TCR sequence derives from a human donor with Susac syndrome. Material for sequencing was CD8+ T cells from PBMCs. Here the CDR3 reads CASSHTRGENTEAFF. CDR3 DNA: TGTGCCAGCAGTCACACTCGCGGGGAGAACACTGAAGCTTTCTTT.